This entry features one T cell receptor (beta chain) sequence. As yet, its antigen is unknown. These data come from a study of graft-versus-host responses after intestinal transplantation. Background on the study: Among the recipients, transplants were multivisceral, liver-intestinal, or isolated intestinal. The study gave all recipients anti-thymocyte globulin induction, then tacrolimus and steroids for 2 to 3 years.

Study-level findings and limits: Present in recipient marrow, GvH clones included some that appeared first in ileum or blood. Peak levels of circulating GvH clones tracked with early post-transplant HvG declines.

The CDR3 is 19 residues long. Trimming stripped 2 bases from V and 1 base from J, with 23 bases between. Germline values: CDR1 SGHVS, CDR2 FNYEAQ. Generated by immunoSEQ multiplex PCR, the TCRdb table keeps only in-frame clones and is missing some. There are some 100,000 clones in the sample; roughly 90% occur only once, and roughly 1% lies in the top ten. The chain employs TRBV7-6 and TRBJ2-5; D unresolved. This clonotype was sampled from a human donor who was the organ donor for an intestinal transplant. The sample was unstimulated CD4+ T cells sorted from spleen or lymph node cells, taken before transplant. The CDR3 coding sequence is TGTGCCAGCAGCTTATTTTTGGTGACCAAACCGTTTTTCCAAGAGACCCAGTACTTC. It is translated as CASSLFLVTKPFFQETQYF.